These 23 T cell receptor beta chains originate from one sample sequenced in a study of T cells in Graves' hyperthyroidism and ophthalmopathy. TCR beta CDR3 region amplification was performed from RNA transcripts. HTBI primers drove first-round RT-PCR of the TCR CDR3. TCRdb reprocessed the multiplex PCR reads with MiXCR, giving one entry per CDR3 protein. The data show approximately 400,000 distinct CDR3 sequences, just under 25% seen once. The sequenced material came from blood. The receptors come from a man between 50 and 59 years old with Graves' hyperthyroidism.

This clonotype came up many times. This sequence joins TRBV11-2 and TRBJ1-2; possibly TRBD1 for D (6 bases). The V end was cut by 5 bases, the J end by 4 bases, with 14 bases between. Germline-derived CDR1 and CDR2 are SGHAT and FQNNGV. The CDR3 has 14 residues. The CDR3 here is CASSPRIGGYGYTF. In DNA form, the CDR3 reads TGTGCCAGCAGCCCTCGCATAGGGGGCTATGGCTACACCTTC.

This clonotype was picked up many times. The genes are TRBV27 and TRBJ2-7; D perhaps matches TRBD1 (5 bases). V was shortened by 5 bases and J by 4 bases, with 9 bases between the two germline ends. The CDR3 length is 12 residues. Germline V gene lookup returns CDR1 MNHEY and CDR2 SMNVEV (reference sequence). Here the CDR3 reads CASSHSGYEQYF. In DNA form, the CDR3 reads TGTGCCAGCAGTCACTCAGGGTACGAGCAGTACTTC.

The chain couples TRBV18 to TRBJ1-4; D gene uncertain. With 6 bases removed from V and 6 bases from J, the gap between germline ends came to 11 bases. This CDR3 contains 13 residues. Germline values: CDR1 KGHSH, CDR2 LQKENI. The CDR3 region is CASSQVRDEKLFF. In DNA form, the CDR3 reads TGTGCCAGCTCCCAAGTTCGTGATGAAAAACTGTTTTTT.

In DNA form, the CDR3 reads TGTGCCAGCAGCTCACGGACAGGGCGGAATGAAAAACTGTTTTTT. This codes for CASSSRTGRNEKLFF. The J gene is TRBJ1-4, the V gene TRBV7-2, with TRBD1 matching 8 bases. Unmatched junction bases numbered 6, after V lost 4 bases and J lost 5 bases. There are 15 residues in the CDR3. The germline CDR1 and CDR2 sequences are SGHTA and FQGNSA.

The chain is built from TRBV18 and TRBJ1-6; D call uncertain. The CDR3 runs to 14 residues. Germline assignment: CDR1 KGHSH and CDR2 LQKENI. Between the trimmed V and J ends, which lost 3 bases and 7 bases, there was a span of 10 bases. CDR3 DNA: TGTGCCAGCTCACCGTCCTACGGGAATTCACCCCTCCACTTT. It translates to CASSPSYGNSPLHF.

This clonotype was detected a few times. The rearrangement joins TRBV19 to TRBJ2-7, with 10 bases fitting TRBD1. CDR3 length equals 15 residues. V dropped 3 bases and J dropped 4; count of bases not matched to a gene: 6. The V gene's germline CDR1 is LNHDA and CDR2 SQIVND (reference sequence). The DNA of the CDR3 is TGTGCCAGTAGTATGGGACAGGGGCGCCGTTACGAGCAGTACTTC. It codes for CASSMGQGRRYEQYF.

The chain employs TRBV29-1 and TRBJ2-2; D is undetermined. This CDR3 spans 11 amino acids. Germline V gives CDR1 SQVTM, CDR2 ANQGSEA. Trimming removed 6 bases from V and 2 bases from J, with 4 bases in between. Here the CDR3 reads CSVLNTGELFF. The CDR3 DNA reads TGCAGCGTCCTAAACACCGGGGAGCTGTTTTTT.

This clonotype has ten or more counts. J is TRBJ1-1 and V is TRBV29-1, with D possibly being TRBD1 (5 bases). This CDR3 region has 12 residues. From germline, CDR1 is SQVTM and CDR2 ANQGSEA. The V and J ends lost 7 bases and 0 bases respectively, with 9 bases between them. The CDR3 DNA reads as TGCAGCGCACAGGTCATGAACACTGAAGCTTTCTTT. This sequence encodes CSAQVMNTEAFF.

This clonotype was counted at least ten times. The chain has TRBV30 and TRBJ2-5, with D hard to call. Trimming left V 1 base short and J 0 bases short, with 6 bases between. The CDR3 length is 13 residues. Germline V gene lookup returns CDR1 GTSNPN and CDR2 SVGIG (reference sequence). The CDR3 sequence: CAWSGDDQETQYF. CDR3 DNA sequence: TGTGCCTGGAGTGGAGATGACCAAGAGACCCAGTACTTC.

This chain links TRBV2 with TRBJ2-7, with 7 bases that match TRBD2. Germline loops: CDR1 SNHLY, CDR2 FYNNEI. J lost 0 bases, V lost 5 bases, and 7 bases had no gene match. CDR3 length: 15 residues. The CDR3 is CASSTAGDSSYEQYF. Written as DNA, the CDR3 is TGTGCCAGCAGTACCGCGGGGGATAGCTCCTACGAGCAGTACTTC.

The CDR3 coding sequence is TGTGCCAGCAGCCAAGGTAGCGGGGCCTACAATGAGCAGTTCTTC. This encodes CASSQGSGAYNEQFF. This chain connects TRBV7-2 to TRBJ2-1, with 8 bases lining up with TRBD2. Unmatched junction bases numbered 5, after V lost 5 bases and J lost 2 bases. From germline, CDR1 is SGHTA and CDR2 FQGNSA. The CDR3 is 15 residues long.

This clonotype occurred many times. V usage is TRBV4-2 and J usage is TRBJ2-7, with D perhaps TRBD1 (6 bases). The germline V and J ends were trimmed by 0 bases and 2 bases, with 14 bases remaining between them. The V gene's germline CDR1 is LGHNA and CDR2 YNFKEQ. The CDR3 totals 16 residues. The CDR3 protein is CASSQEGAGNPYEQYF. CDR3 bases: TGTGCCAGCAGCCAAGAGGGGGCAGGCAACCCCTACGAGCAGTACTTC.

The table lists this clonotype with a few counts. The CDR3 here is CASSVDPADTDTQYF. The CDR3 DNA reads TGTGCCAGCAGCGTAGATCCAGCAGACACAGATACGCAGTATTTT. The chain combines TRBV9 with TRBJ2-3; D unclear. The germline V gene has CDR1 SGDLS and CDR2 YYNGEE. The CDR3 spans 15 residues. The ends were cut back, 0 bases at V and 2 bases at J, with 10 bases in the middle.

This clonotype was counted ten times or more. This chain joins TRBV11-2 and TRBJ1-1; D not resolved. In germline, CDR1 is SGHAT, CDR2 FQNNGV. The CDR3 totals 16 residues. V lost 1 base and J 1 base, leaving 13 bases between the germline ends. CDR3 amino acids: CASSLGGAQPNTEAFF. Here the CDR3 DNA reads TGTGCCAGCAGCTTAGGAGGTGCGCAACCGAACACTGAAGCTTTCTTT.

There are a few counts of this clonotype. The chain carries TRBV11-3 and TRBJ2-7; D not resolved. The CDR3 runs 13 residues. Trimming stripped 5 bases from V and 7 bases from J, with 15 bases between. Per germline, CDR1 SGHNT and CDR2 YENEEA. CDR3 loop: CASSLVALREQYF. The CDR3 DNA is TGTGCCAGCAGCCTCGTGGCCCTTCGGGAGCAGTACTTC.

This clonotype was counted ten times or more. The CDR3 nucleotides read TGTGCCAGCAGCCTTTCGCGGACAGGGGGTGGCACTGAAGCTTTCTTT. Amino acid sequence: CASSLSRTGGGTEAFF. The gene calls are TRBV11-2 and TRBJ1-1, with TRBD1 matching over 10 bases. The germline V gene has CDR1 SGHAT and CDR2 FQNNGV. The length of the CDR3 is 16 residues. The junction had 10 bases not matched to a gene; V was cut back by 5 bases and J by 4 bases.

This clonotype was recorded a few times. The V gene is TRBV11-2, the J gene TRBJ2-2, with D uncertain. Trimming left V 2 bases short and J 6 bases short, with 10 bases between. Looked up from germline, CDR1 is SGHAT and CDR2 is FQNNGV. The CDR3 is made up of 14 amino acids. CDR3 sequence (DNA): TGTGCCAGCAGCTTATATACCGGGCCCGGGGAGCTGTTTTTT. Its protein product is CASSLYTGPGELFF.

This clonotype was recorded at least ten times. The CDR3: CASGLAGGTDTQYF. The CDR3 bases are TGTGCCAGCGGGCTAGCGGGAGGAACAGATACGCAGTATTTT. V and J are TRBV6-1 and TRBJ2-3; 11 nucleotides match TRBD2. With V trimmed by 8 bases and J by 3 bases, 4 bases remained unmatched. This CDR3 comprises 14 residues. Germline CDR1 reads MNHNS; CDR2 reads SASEGT.

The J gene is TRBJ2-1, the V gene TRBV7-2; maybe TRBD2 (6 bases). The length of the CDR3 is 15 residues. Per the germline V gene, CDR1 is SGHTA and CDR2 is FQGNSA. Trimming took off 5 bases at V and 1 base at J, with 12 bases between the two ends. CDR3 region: CASSPLANSYNEQFF. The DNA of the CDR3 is TGTGCCAGCAGCCCGCTAGCGAATTCCTACAATGAGCAGTTCTTC.

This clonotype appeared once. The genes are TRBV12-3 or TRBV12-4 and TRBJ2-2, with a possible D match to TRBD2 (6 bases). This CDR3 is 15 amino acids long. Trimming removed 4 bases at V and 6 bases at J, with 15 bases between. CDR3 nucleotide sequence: TGTGCCAGCAGTTATACGACTAGTAGCGCCGGGGAGCTGTTTTTT. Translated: CASSYTTSSAGELFF.

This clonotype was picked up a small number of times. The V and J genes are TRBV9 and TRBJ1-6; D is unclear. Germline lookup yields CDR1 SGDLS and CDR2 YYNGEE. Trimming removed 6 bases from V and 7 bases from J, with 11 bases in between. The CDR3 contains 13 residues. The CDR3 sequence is CASNLEGNSPLHF. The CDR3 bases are TGTGCCAGCAATCTGGAGGGAAATTCACCCCTCCACTTT.

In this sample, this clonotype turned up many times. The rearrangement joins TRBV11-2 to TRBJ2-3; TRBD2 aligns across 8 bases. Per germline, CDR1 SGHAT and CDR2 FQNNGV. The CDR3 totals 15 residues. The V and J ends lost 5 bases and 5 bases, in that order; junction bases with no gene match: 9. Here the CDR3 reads CASSPVVAGRDTQYF. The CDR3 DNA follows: TGTGCCAGCAGCCCCGTGGTAGCGGGAAGAGATACGCAGTATTTT. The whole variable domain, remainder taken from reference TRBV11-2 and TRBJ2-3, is EAGVAQSPRYKIIEKRQSVAFWCNPISGHATLYWYQQILGQGPKLLIQFQNNGVVDDSQLPKDRFSAERLKGVDSTLKIQPAKLEDSAVYLCASSPVVAGRDTQYFGPGTRLTVL.

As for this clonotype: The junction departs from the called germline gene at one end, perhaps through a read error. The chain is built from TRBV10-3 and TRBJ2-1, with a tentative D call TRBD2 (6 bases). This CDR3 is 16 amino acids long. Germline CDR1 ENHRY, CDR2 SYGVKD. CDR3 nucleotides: TGTGCCACCAGTGGGGCCCCTGGGGGAGGTTCCAATGAGCAGTTCTTC. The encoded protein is CATSGAPGGGSNEQFF.